This entry lists 15 T cell receptor beta chains sequenced from one sample in a study of blood T cell repertoires in COVID-19. The repertoire was sequenced with immunoSEQ multiplex PCR; TCRdb's copy has only in-frame clones and lacks some. This table holds about 120,000 clones, around 81% found once. What was sequenced was peripheral blood. These receptors all stem from a woman between 45 and 65 years old with acute or convalescent COVID-19.

This clone was counted once. Other nucleotide sequences in the sample specify the same CDR3. The CDR3 sequence: CASSLGQVNYGYTF. Here the CDR3 DNA reads TGTGCCAGCAGCCTCGGACAGGTTAACTATGGCTACACCTTC. The chain uses TRBV5-4 and TRBJ1-2; 7 bases map to TRBD1. J gave up 1 base and V 4 bases, and 4 bases lay outside the gene matches. Germline V lookup: CDR1 SGHNT, CDR2 YYREEE (reference sequence). The CDR3 has 14 residues.

The V gene is TRBV5-1, the J gene TRBJ2-1, with TRBD2 identical over 7 bases. Germline V gene data show CDR1 as SGHRS and CDR2 as YFSETQ. Trimming at V came to 5 bases and at J to 4 bases, leaving 3 bases not matched to a gene. The CDR3 extends over 13 amino acids. This CDR3 is CASSASGYNEQFF. The CDR3 coding sequence is TGCGCCAGCAGTGCTAGCGGATACAATGAGCAGTTCTTC.

The V gene is TRBV4-1, the J gene TRBJ2-7, with D possibly matching TRBD1 (5 bases). The CDR3 has 16 amino acids. Germline CDR1 and CDR2: MGHRA and YSYEKL. V lost 4 bases and J 0 bases, leaving 16 bases between the germline ends. CDR3: CASSRSGAISSYEQYF. CDR3 nucleotides: TGCGCCAGCAGCCGGTCTGGGGCAATATCCTCCTACGAGCAGTACTTC.

V and J are TRBV5-4 and TRBJ2-3; D is undetermined. Per the germline V gene, CDR1 is SGHNT and CDR2 is YYREEE (reference sequence). Trimming cost V 1 base and J 5 bases, with 5 bases left between them. The CDR3 consists of 12 residues. DNA for the CDR3: TGTGCCAGCAGCTTGTTCTTAGATACGCAGTATTTT. This sequence encodes CASSLFLDTQYF.

This chain connects TRBV2 to TRBJ2-2, with D tentatively TRBD2 (5 bases). Trimming removed 9 bases at V and 0 bases at J, with 17 bases between. The CDR3 loop spans 16 amino acids. CDR1 is SNHLY, CDR2 FYNNEI, per germline. CDR3 coding DNA: TGTGCCAGACAGAAGAGGGAGTACGCGAACACCGGGGAGCTGTTTTTT. Encoded protein: CARQKREYANTGELFF.

The J gene is TRBJ1-3, the V gene TRBV9; no firm D call. The V gene's germline CDR1 is SGDLS and CDR2 YYNGEE. This CDR3 has 15 amino acids. Trimming stripped 2 bases from V and 0 bases from J, with 9 bases between. Here the CDR3 reads CASSVGIASGNTIYF. The CDR3 DNA reads as TGTGCCAGCAGCGTGGGTATAGCCTCTGGAAACACCATATATTTT.

J is TRBJ1-2 and V is TRBV2; 10 bases fit TRBD1. There are 15 residues in the CDR3. Germline assignment: CDR1 SNHLY and CDR2 FYNNEI. Trimming removed 5 bases from V and 5 bases from J; junction bases left unmatched: 8. CDR3 nucleotides: TGTGCCAGCAGTCCCCGGACAGGGGGTAGTTATGGCTACACCTTC. This codes for CASSPRTGGSYGYTF.

J is TRBJ2-5 and V is TRBV9; no firm D call. In germline, CDR1 is SGDLS, CDR2 YYNGEE. CDR3 length: 14 amino acids. The germline V and J ends were trimmed by 5 bases and 1 base, with 12 bases remaining between them. The CDR3 coding sequence is TGTGCCAGCAGTAAGACGACTTCCCAAGAGACCCAGTACTTC. It yields the protein CASSKTTSQETQYF.

This clone was counted between two and nine times. The chain employs TRBV5-1 and TRBJ1-3; D possibly corresponds to TRBD1 (5 bases). From germline, CDR1 is SGHRS and CDR2 YFSETQ. The CDR3 loop spans 15 amino acids. V lost 4 bases, J lost 4 bases, and 15 bases lay in between. As DNA, the CDR3 is TGCGCCAGCAGCGTAGACAGCTTGGGGGGAAACACCATATATTTT. Protein sequence: CASSVDSLGGNTIYF.

The rearrangement uses TRBV29-1 and TRBJ2-5; TRBD1 agrees at 8 bases. V dropped 0 bases and J dropped 1; count of bases not matched to a gene: 4. The CDR3 extends over 15 amino acids. Germline V CDR1 and CDR2: SQVTM, ANQGSEA. As DNA, the CDR3 is TGCAGCGTTGAAGACGTGACAGGGGTCCAAGAGACCCAGTACTTC. Encoded protein: CSVEDVTGVQETQYF.

This chain uses TRBV12-3 or TRBV12-4 with TRBJ1-1, with 8 bases fitting TRBD1. Trimming cost V 5 bases and J 5 bases; bases outside gene matches: 4. CDR3 size: 13 residues. The CDR3: CASSTGGGTEAFF. The DNA of the CDR3 is TGTGCCAGCAGTACAGGGGGGGGTACTGAAGCTTTCTTT.

The V gene is TRBV28, the J gene TRBJ2-3, with 9 bases matching TRBD2. V lost 8 bases and J lost 3; bases outside the gene matches: 3. The length of the CDR3 is 13 residues. Germline V gene lookup returns CDR1 MDHEN and CDR2 SYDVKM. CDR3 region: CASGTSGTDTQYF. The CDR3 DNA is TGTGCCAGCGGCACTAGCGGGACAGATACGCAGTATTTT. Complete variable domain (other parts from reference TRBV28 and TRBJ2-3): DVKVTQSSRYLVKRTGEKVFLECVQDMDHENMFWYRQDPGLGLRLIYFSYDVKMKEKGDIPEGYSVSREKKERFSLILESASTNQTSMYLCASGTSGTDTQYFGPGTRLTVL.

The chain is built from TRBV20-1 and TRBJ1-4; a weak D match, TRBD1 (5 bases). CDR3 length: 11 amino acids. CDR1 is DFQATT, CDR2 SNEGSKA, per germline (reference sequence). The germline V and J ends were trimmed by 7 bases and 8 bases, with 11 bases remaining between them. The CDR3 DNA sequence: TGCAGTGTCAGGGTGGCCGAAAAACTGTTTTTT. Its protein is CSVRVAEKLFF.

The chain uses TRBV5-1 and TRBJ2-5, with D unresolved. From germline, CDR1 is SGHRS and CDR2 YFSETQ. The length of the CDR3 is 14 residues. Trimming cost V 0 bases and J 1 base, with 7 bases left between them. CDR3 sequence reads: CASSLGDFQETQYF. The CDR3, as DNA: TGCGCCAGCAGCTTGGGAGACTTCCAAGAGACCCAGTACTTC.

This clone was counted between two and nine times. The rearrangement joins TRBV28 to TRBJ2-7, with 8 bases that match TRBD2. There are 14 residues in the CDR3. Losses at the gene ends were 8 bases for V and 2 bases for J; bases not matched to a gene: 8. From germline, CDR1 is MDHEN and CDR2 SYDVKM. This CDR3 reads CASRGSGGTYEQYF. The CDR3 DNA reads as TGTGCCAGCCGGGGGAGCGGGGGCACCTACGAGCAGTACTTC.